This TCR beta chain was identified in a study of T cells expressing NK-cell markers. The authors made TCR beta cDNA libraries by 5'RACE template switching. This switching added a universal primer site and UMIs. From the 5' RACE reads, TCRdb lists one entry per CDR3 protein and no DNA. The table lists roughly 430,000 distinct CDR3 sequences. This CDR3 comprises 15 residues. In germline, CDR1 is SGHKS, CDR2 YYEKEE (reference sequence). This clonotype originated in a woman aged 18 to 75 in good health. The specimen was blood T cells: a sorted CD56 or NKG2C T cell subset, CD4+ or CD8+ T cells, or bulk PBMC T cells (not recorded which). V is TRBV5-5 and J is TRBJ2-7; TCRdb lists TRBD1, though no DNA is available to test this call. The CDR3 reads CASSLVQGMFGEQYF.